This paragraph covers one T cell receptor beta chain sequence. In the PCR, 60 Vbeta and 13 Jbeta primers were used. The assay was immunoSEQ multiplex PCR, and TCRdb's table has in-frame clones only and misses some. The sample yields about 88,000 clones, of which the top ten take up more than 5.5%. These data come from a study of cytomegalovirus exposure and HLA in healthy donors. Germline V CDR1 and CDR2: MDHEN, SYDVKM. The CDR3 totals 12 residues. The germline V and J ends were trimmed by 5 bases and 5 bases, with 9 bases remaining between them. This sequence originates from a girl aged 10-17 years in good health and CMV-seropositive. Input material: PBMCs. The rearrangement links TRBV28 to TRBJ1-2; perhaps TRBD1 as D (5 bases). The DNA of the CDR3 is TGTGCCAGCAGTGGGGGGGGGTATGGCTACACCTTC. Its translation is CASSGGGYGYTF.